This entry lists 27 T cell receptor beta chains sequenced from one sample in a study of blood T cell repertoires in COVID-19 (TCRdb year 2020). Libraries were constructed by the immunoSEQ multiplex PCR assay. TCRdb limited this immuneACCESS table to in-frame rearrangements with V and J called. A share of clones is missing; checked studies link under half to unresolved V genes, and the rest is unexplained. For this sample the table gives 40,000 to 60,000 clones, of which about 85% were detected only once. The ten biggest clones cover 12% to 15% of the sample. The sequencing sample was made of peripheral blood. Every receptor here comes from a human donor in a cohort sampled during active COVID-19.

This chain joins TRBV10-3 and TRBJ2-1; D is ambiguous. The CDR3 has 12 residues. V shed 0 bases and J shed 10 bases, with 7 bases lying between them. From germline, CDR1 is ENHRY and CDR2 SYGVKD. This CDR3 reads CAISESLREQFF. The CDR3 DNA reads as TGTGCCATCAGTGAGTCTCTGCGGGAGCAGTTCTTC.

The J gene is TRBJ2-1, the V gene TRBV2, with D tentatively TRBD1 (6 bases). With 6 bases removed from V and 0 bases from J, the gap between germline ends came to 15 bases. This CDR3 has 16 amino acids. Germline CDR1 is SNHLY and CDR2 is FYNNEI. The DNA of the CDR3 is TGTGCCAGCAGCACGGGACACAGAAGCTCCTACAATGAGCAGTTCTTC. Encoded protein: CASSTGHRSSYNEQFF.

The chain is built from TRBV10-2 and TRBJ1-1; 7 bases are shared with TRBD1. CDR1 is WSHSY and CDR2 is SAAADI in the germline V gene. The ends lost 5 bases at V and 4 bases at J; junction bases unmatched: 4. The CDR3 loop spans 13 amino acids. CDR3 nucleotide sequence: TGCGCCAGCAGTCGACAGGGAAGCACTGAAGCTTTCTTT. This sequence encodes CASSRQGSTEAFF.

This clone was seen a few times. V gene TRBV5-5 combines with J gene TRBJ1-2, with D maybe TRBD1 (5 bases). Per germline, CDR1 SGHKS and CDR2 YYEKEE (reference sequence). V was cut by 4 bases and J by 8 bases, with 21 bases left in between. This CDR3 has 15 residues. The CDR3 is CASSPRLSGNGGYTF. The DNA for the CDR3 is TGTGCCAGCAGCCCTCGGTTATCAGGGAATGGAGGCTACACCTTC.

This clone was counted between two and nine times. J is TRBJ1-5 and V is TRBV6-2 or TRBV6-3, with 7 positions matching TRBD1. Germline CDR1 is MNHEY and CDR2 is SVGEGT. V lost 6 bases and J lost 6; bases outside the gene matches: 8. The CDR3 sequence is 14 residues long. The DNA of the CDR3 is TGTGCCAGCAGCAGAGACAGGGTTGGTCAGCCCCAGCATTTT. Protein sequence: CASSRDRVGQPQHF.

This clone was recorded only once. The V gene is TRBV9, the J gene TRBJ1-6, with 9 bases fitting TRBD1. The J segment lost 1 base and the V segment lost 3 bases, leaving 5 bases of the junction unmatched. Germline-derived CDR1 and CDR2 are SGDLS and YYNGEE. This CDR3 region has 17 residues. The CDR3 DNA reads as TGTGCCAGCAGCGCCGGGACAGGGCAGTCCTATAATTCACCCCTCCACTTT. As protein: CASSAGTGQSYNSPLHF.

This chain uses TRBV11-3 with TRBJ1-3; D unclear. Trimming removed 3 bases from V and 0 bases from J, with 6 bases in between. The CDR3 length is 14 residues. CDR1 and CDR2 from the germline V gene are SGHNT and YENEEA. CDR3 nucleotide sequence: TGTGCCAGCAGCTTGGGCTCCTCTGGAAACACCATATATTTT. Translation: CASSLGSSGNTIYF.

This rearrangement joins TRBV30 to TRBJ1-6; perhaps TRBD1 as D (6 bases). The V gene lost 0 bases and the J gene lost 4 bases, with 13 bases spanning the gap. The CDR3 consists of 16 residues. The germline V gene has CDR1 GTSNPN and CDR2 SVGIG (reference sequence). CDR3 DNA sequence: TGTGCCTGGAGTGTACTCCGGACAGCTTATAATTCACCCCTCCACTTT. This translates into CAWSVLRTAYNSPLHF.

The rearrangement uses TRBV9 and TRBJ1-6; D is ambiguous. The CDR3 sequence is 15 residues long. The V gene's germline CDR1 is SGDLS and CDR2 YYNGEE. Trimming cost V 3 bases and J 0 bases, with 7 bases left between them. The CDR3 is CASSGLSSYNSPLHF. Written as DNA, the CDR3 is TGTGCCAGCAGCGGATTGAGCTCCTATAATTCACCCCTCCACTTT.

The V and J genes are TRBV28 and TRBJ1-2; weak D call: TRBD1 (5 bases). V was shortened by 1 base and J by 6 bases, with 12 bases between the two germline ends. CDR3 length equals 14 residues. Germline V gene data show CDR1 as MDHEN and CDR2 as SYDVKM. Written as DNA, the CDR3 is TGTGCCAGCAGTTTATCCGTAGGGGTCAATGGCTACACCTTC. The encoded protein is CASSLSVGVNGYTF.

The chain uses TRBV7-2 and TRBJ2-5; D remains ambiguous. Trimming took off 1 base at V and 1 base at J, with 7 bases between the two ends. Germline-derived CDR1 and CDR2 are SGHTA and FQGNSA. The CDR3 is 14 amino acids. Written as DNA, the CDR3 is TGTGCCAGCAGCTTAGGGGCAAGCCAAGAGACCCAGTACTTC. This encodes CASSLGASQETQYF.

The chain recombines TRBV5-1 with TRBJ2-1, with TRBD2 identical over 10 bases. J was trimmed by 1 base and V by 5 bases; bases with no gene match: 0. CDR1 is SGHRS and CDR2 is YFSETQ in the germline V gene. This CDR3 has 14 amino acids. The CDR3 DNA follows: TGCGCCAGCAGTAGCGGGGGGTCCTACAATGAGCAGTTCTTC. It specifies CASSSGGSYNEQFF.

The CDR3 nucleotides are TGTGCCAGCAGTTCCAGGGTCCACGAGCAGTACTTC. Its translation is CASSSRVHEQYF. The V gene is TRBV6-2 or TRBV6-3, the J gene TRBJ2-7, with D maybe TRBD1 (5 bases). V gave up 4 bases and J gave up 5 bases, with 9 bases separating them. The CDR3 extends over 12 amino acids. Germline V gene lookup returns CDR1 MNHEY and CDR2 SVGEGT.

The chain links TRBV9 to TRBJ1-1; D is ambiguous. Germline V gene sequence: CDR1 SGDLS, CDR2 YYNGEE. The CDR3 runs to 14 residues. With 3 bases removed from V and 0 bases from J, the gap between germline ends came to 9 bases. CDR3 sequence (DNA): TGTGCCAGCAGCGAAGAGGAAATGAACACTGAAGCTTTCTTT. It encodes CASSEEEMNTEAFF.

This clone has a single count. CDR3 sequence reads: CASSLLAGGGNEQFF. DNA of the CDR3: TGTGCCAGCAGTTTACTAGCGGGAGGAGGGAATGAGCAGTTCTTC. This rearrangement joins TRBV28 to TRBJ2-1; 11 bases fit TRBD2. The CDR3 is made up of 15 amino acids. The V and J ends lost 2 bases and 7 bases, in that order; junction bases with no gene match: 4. Germline CDR1 MDHEN, CDR2 SYDVKM.

The chain joins TRBV2 to TRBJ1-1; 8 positions agree with TRBD1. V lost 1 base, J lost 1 base, and 5 bases stayed unmatched. The V gene's germline CDR1 is SNHLY and CDR2 FYNNEI. The CDR3 has 16 residues. CDR3: CASSEGQGAANTEAFF. CDR3 in DNA: TGTGCCAGCAGTGAAGGCCAGGGGGCCGCGAACACTGAAGCTTTCTTT.

The chain recombines TRBV5-1 with TRBJ2-5; D is ambiguous. Germline lookup yields CDR1 SGHRS and CDR2 YFSETQ. Trimming pared 0 bases from V and 2 bases from J, leaving 5 bases between. The CDR3 has 13 amino acids. The CDR3 bases are TGCGCCAGCAGCTTGGTACTGCAAGAGACCCAGTACTTC. Translating gives CASSLVLQETQYF.

The chain is built from TRBV12-3 or TRBV12-4 and TRBJ1-5; D gene unclear. The CDR3 length is 13 residues. Deletions cut 0 bases from V and 7 bases from J, with 7 bases between. The CDR3 bases are TGTGCCAGCAGTTTAGCGCAGGAACAGCCCCAGCATTTT. This encodes CASSLAQEQPQHF.

The chain carries TRBV5-6 and TRBJ1-2; D uncertain. V was trimmed by 1 base and J by 7 bases, leaving 14 bases between them. From germline, CDR1 is SGHDT and CDR2 YYEEEE. This CDR3 has 14 amino acids. CDR3 nucleotide sequence: TGTGCCAGCAGCTTGTTGGGCGATGGGTTTGGCTACACCTTC. Protein product: CASSLLGDGFGYTF.

This clone has just one count. The chain couples TRBV5-6 to TRBJ1-2; D gene unclear. The CDR3 extends over 13 amino acids. Trimming took 4 bases from V and 8 from J, leaving 15 bases between them. Germline V gene lookup returns CDR1 SGHDT and CDR2 YYEEEE. This chain's CDR3 is CASSTKPFGGYTF. The CDR3 nucleotides read TGTGCCAGCAGCACGAAACCCTTCGGGGGCTACACCTTC.

The CDR3 protein is CASSPPRLAGSYNEQFF. In nucleotides, the CDR3 is TGTGCCAGCAGCCCCCCCCGACTAGCGGGATCCTACAATGAGCAGTTCTTC. The chain employs TRBV5-6 and TRBJ2-1, with 11 nucleotides matching TRBD2. Germline V lookup: CDR1 SGHDT, CDR2 YYEEEE. V lost 4 bases, J lost 1 base, and 7 bases stayed unmatched. The CDR3 loop spans 17 amino acids.

The chain links TRBV6-5 to TRBJ1-5; no reliable D call. Deletions cut 5 bases from V and 9 bases from J, with 17 bases between. CDR1 and CDR2 (germline): MNHEY, SVGAGI. The CDR3 loop spans 14 amino acids. The CDR3 DNA reads TGTGCCAGCAGTACGGACGGGAAAGTTTCGCCCCAGCATTTT. It codes for CASSTDGKVSPQHF.

This clone has more than one count but fewer than ten. This chain connects TRBV30 to TRBJ2-3; 10 nucleotides match TRBD2. The ends lost 0 bases at V and 0 bases at J; junction bases unmatched: 6. The CDR3 contains 17 residues. Germline V gene sequence: CDR1 GTSNPN, CDR2 SVGIG (reference sequence). CDR3 in amino acids: CAWSVFSGGTSTDTQYF. In DNA, the CDR3 is TGTGCCTGGAGTGTTTTTAGCGGGGGGACTAGCACAGATACGCAGTATTTT.

This clone was seen more than once but under ten times. The V call is TRBV19, the J call TRBJ1-5; D might be TRBD1 (5 bases). CDR3 size: 13 residues. Germline lookup yields CDR1 LNHDA and CDR2 SQIVND (reference sequence). With 3 bases removed from V and 7 bases from J, the gap between germline ends came to 10 bases. The CDR3 is CASSIGGGQPQHF. Here the CDR3 DNA reads TGTGCCAGTAGTATTGGGGGGGGACAGCCCCAGCATTTT.

The chain couples TRBV2 to TRBJ1-6; 10 bases match TRBD1. This CDR3 comprises 14 residues. Germline V lookup: CDR1 SNHLY, CDR2 FYNNEI. Trimming took 7 bases from V and 8 from J; bases not matched to a gene: 5. The CDR3 nucleotides read TGTGCCAGCATCCGGGACAGGGGATATTCACCCCTCCACTTT. Its translation: CASIRDRGYSPLHF.

V is TRBV3-1 (or the pseudogene TRBV3-2) and J is TRBJ1-5; no clear D gene. Trimming removed 4 bases at V and 2 bases at J, with 12 bases between. This CDR3 region has 15 residues. Germline CDR1 LGHDT, CDR2 YNNKEL (reference sequence). The CDR3 bases are TGTGCCAGCAGCCTAGGAACAGTCGGCAATCAGCCCCAGCATTTT. This sequence encodes CASSLGTVGNQPQHF.

The V gene is TRBV11-3, the J gene TRBJ2-3; the match to TRBD1 covers 7 bases. Germline trimming cut 3 bases from V and 0 bases from J; bases unmatched to any gene: 15. The germline V gene encodes CDR1 SGHNT and CDR2 YENEEA. This CDR3 is built from 19 residues. The CDR3 is CASSFSPRDSQFSTDTQYF. CDR3 sequence (DNA): TGTGCCAGCAGCTTCTCACCCCGGGACAGCCAATTTAGCACAGATACGCAGTATTTT.